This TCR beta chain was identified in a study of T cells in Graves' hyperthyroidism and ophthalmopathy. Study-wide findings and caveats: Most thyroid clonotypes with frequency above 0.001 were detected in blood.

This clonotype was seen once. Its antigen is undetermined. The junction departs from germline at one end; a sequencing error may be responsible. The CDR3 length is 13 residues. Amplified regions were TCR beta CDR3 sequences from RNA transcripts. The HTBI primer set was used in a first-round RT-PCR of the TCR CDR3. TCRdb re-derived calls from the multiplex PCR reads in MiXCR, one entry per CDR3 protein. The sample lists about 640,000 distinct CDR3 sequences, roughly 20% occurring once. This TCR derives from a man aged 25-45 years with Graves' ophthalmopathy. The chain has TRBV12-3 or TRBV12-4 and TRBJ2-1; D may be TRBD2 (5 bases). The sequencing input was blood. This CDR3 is CASSLRGKNGQFF. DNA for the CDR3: TGTGCCAGCAGTTTACGGGGTAAGAATGGGCAGTTCTTC.